One T cell receptor beta chain is described in this entry. This sample is part of a study of blood T cell repertoires in COVID-19. Clones were sequenced by immunoSEQ multiplex PCR, and TCRdb holds only the in-frame ones, with some missing. The sample has some 100,000 clones, around 80% seen once. The germline V gene encodes CDR1 SGHTA and CDR2 FQGNSA. The CDR3 totals 15 residues. With 5 bases removed from V and 2 bases from J, the gap between germline ends came to 10 bases. This clonotype was sampled from a man between 45 and 60 years old with active or convalescent COVID-19. Sequenced: peripheral blood. The chain is built from TRBV7-2 and TRBJ1-6, with D possibly TRBD1 on 6 matching bases. The CDR3 DNA follows: TGTGCCAGCAGCACCGACAGGCCCTATAATTCACCCCTCCACTTT. This translates into CASSTDRPYNSPLHF. Full variable domain (remainder filled in from reference TRBV7-2 and TRBJ1-6): GAGVSQSPSNKVTEKGKDVELRCDPISGHTALYWYRQSLGQGLEFLIYFQGNSAPDKSGLPSDRFSAERTGGSVSTLTIQRTQQEDSAVYLCASSTDRPYNSPLHFGNGTRLTVT.